This entry is about one T cell receptor beta chain. The source of the sample is a study of blood T cell repertoires in COVID-19. Study overall: Researchers got acute and convalescent COVID-19 samples from the United States, Italy and Spain. Nucleic acid was either cDNA or gDNA, and it came from T cells, B-cell-depleted T cells, or PBMCs.

The CDR3 totals 15 residues. V lost 3 bases to trimming and J lost 9 bases; unmatched junction nucleotides: 9. CDR1 is LNHDA, CDR2 SQIVND, per germline (reference sequence). Original handling: Amplification with reference gene primers provided the estimates of nucleated cell counts. TCRdb's table, derived via immunoSEQ multiplex PCR, lists solely in-frame clones and lacks some. The V and J calls and the clone size are those of that table, but D and trimming were determined from the DNA. The sample lists under 200,000 clones, 60% to 80% occurring once. The clonotype comes from a man in his 60s with active or convalescent COVID-19. The material sequenced was peripheral blood. The gene calls are TRBV19 and TRBJ2-1; 9 bases align to TRBD1. The CDR3 reads CASSMSGQGYGEQFF. The CDR3 nucleotides read TGTGCCAGTAGTATGTCGGGACAGGGCTACGGTGAGCAGTTCTTC.